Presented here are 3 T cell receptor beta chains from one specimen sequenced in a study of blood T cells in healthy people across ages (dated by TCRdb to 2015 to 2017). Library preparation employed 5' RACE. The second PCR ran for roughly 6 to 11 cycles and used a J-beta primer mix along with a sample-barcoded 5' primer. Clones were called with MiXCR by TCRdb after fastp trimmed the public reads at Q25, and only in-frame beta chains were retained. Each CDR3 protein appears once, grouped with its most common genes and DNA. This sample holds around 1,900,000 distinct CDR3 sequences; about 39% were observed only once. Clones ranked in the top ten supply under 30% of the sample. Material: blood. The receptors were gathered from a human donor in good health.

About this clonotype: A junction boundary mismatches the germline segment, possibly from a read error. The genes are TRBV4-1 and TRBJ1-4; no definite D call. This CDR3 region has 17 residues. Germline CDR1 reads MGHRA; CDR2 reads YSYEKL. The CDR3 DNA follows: TGCGCCAGCAACCAAGAGGCGGGCGGACGGGCGGGGGAAAAACTGTTTTTT. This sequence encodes CASNQEAGGRAGEKLFF.

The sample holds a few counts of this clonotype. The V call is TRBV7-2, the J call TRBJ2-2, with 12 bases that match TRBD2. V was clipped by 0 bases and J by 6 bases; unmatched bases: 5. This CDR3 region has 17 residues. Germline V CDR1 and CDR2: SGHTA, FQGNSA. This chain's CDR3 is CASSLARLAGGAGELFF. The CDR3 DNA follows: TGTGCCAGCAGCTTAGCGCGGCTAGCGGGGGGGGCCGGGGAGCTGTTTTTT.

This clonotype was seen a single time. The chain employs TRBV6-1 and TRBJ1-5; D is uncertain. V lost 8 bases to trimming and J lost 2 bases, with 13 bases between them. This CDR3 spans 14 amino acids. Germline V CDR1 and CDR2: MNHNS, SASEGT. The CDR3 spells CASGLIMGNQPQHF. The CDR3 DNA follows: TGTGCCAGCGGTTTGATTATGGGCAATCAGCCCCAGCATTTT.